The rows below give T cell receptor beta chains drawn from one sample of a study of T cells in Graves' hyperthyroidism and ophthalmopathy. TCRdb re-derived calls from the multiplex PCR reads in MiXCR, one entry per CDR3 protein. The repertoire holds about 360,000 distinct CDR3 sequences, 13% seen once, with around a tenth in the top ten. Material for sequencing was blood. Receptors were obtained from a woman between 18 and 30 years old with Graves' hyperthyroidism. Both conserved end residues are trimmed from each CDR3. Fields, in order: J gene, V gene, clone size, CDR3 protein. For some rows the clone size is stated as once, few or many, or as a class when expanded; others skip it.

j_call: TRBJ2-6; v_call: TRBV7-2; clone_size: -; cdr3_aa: ASSPKGGGALGANVLT
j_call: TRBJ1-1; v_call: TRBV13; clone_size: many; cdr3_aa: ASSLGKAPGQGTF
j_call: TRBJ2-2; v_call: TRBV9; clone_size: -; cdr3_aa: ASSVVSGELF
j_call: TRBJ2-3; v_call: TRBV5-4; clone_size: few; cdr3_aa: ASSSVAGVAASPADTQY
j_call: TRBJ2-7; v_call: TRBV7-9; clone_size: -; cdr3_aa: ASSLGGPFYEQY
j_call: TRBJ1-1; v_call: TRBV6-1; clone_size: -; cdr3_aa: ATSRPEWVMNTEAF
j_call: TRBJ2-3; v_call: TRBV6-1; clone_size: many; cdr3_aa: ASRSGTVATDTQY
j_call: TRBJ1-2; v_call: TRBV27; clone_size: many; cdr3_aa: ASSLDPGQGARGYT
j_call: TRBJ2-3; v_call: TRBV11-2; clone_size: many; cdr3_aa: ASSTIRGGATDTQY
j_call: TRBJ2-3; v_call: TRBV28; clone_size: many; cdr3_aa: ASIEQGASDTQY
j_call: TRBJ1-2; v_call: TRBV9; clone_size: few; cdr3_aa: ASSGSGQGASVYGYT
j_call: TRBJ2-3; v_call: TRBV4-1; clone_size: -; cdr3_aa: ASSQDRRLAGRRDTQY
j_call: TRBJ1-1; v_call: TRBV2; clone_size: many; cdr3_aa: ASSATDMNTEAF
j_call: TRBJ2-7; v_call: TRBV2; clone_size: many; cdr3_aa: ASSAGQLTNEQY
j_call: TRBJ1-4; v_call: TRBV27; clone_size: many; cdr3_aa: ASRSWVGDEKLF
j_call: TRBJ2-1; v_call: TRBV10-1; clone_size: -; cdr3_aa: ASSESAGRNNEQF
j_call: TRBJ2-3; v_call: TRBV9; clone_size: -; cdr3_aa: ASSVEATRTDTQY
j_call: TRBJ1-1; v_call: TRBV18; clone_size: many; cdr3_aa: ASSQNSGGMNTEAF
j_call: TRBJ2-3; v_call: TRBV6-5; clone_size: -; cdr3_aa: ASISGGRTDTQY
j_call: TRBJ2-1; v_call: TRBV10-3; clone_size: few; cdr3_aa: ATRSGRAWEQF
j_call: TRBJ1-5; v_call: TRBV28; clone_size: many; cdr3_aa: ASSPQWGNQPQH
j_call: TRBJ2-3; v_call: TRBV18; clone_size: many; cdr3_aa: ASSPAAARGPDTQY
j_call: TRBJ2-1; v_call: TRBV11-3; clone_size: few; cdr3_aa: ASSLAGLATHEQF
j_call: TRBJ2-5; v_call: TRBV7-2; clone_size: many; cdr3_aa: ASSAVGTSSTQY
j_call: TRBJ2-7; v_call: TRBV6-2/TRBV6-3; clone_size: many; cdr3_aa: ASSYSTSAYEQY
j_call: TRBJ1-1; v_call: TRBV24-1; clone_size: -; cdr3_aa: ATRTGKNTEAF
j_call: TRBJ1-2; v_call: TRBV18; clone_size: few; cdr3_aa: ASSPSEDYGYT
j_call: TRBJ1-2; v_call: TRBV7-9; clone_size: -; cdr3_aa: ASSLDPGRPYGYT
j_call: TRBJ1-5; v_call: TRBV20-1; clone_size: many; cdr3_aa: SAIVGGEAQPQH
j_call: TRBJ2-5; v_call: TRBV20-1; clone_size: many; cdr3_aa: SARAIRRGYQETQY
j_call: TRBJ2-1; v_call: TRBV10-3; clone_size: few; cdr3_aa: AITREEENEQF
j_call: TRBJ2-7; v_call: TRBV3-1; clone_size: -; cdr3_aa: ASSQWTAEQY
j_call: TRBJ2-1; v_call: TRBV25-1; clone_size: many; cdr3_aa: ASSDSGNLGPKGEQF
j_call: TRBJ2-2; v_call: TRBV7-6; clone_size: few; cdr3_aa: ASSQDWHANTGELF
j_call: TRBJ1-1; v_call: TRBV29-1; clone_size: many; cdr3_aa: SVGSANTEAF